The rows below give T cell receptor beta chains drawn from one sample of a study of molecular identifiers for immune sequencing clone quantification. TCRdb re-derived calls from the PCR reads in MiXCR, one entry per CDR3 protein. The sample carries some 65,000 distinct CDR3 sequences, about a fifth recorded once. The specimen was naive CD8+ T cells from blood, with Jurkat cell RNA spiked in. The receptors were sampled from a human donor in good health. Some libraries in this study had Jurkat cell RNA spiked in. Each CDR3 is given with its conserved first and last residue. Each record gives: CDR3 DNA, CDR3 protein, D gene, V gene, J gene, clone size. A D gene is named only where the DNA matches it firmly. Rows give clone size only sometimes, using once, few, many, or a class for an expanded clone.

CDR3 DNA: TGTGCCAGCAGCTACGGACACATGAACACTGAAGCTTTCTTT
CDR3 protein: CASSYGHMNTEAFF
D gene: NA
V gene: TRBV5-4
J gene: TRBJ1-1
clone size: many

CDR3 DNA: TGCAGTGCCCCCTGGGACAGGGGGCTAGAAGATACGCAGCATTTT
CDR3 protein: CSAPWDRGLEDTQHF
D gene: TRBD1
V gene: TRBV20-1
J gene: TRBJ1-5
clone size: NA

CDR3 DNA: TGTGCCAGTAGTACCGACAGGGAATCTGGCAATGAGCAGTTCTTC
CDR3 protein: CASSTDRESGNEQFF
D gene: TRBD1
V gene: TRBV19
J gene: TRBJ2-1
clone size: NA

CDR3 DNA: TGTGCCAGCAGTTCTCGGGTTCAGCCCCAGCATTTT
CDR3 protein: CASSSRVQPQHF
D gene: NA
V gene: TRBV28
J gene: TRBJ1-5
clone size: NA

CDR3 DNA: TGTGCCAGCAGCCAATTCCAGGGGCGCGACGAGCAGTACTTC
CDR3 protein: CASSQFQGRDEQYF
D gene: NA
V gene: TRBV16
J gene: TRBJ2-7
clone size: many

CDR3 DNA: TGTGCCAGCAGCCAGGCTGACAATTACAATGAGCAGTTCTTC
CDR3 protein: CASSQADNYNEQFF
D gene: NA
V gene: TRBV14
J gene: TRBJ2-1
clone size: few

CDR3 DNA: TGTGCCAGTAGGGCCTTCCCCGTGGGGACCGGGGAGCTGTTTTTT
CDR3 protein: CASRAFPVGTGELFF
D gene: NA
V gene: TRBV19
J gene: TRBJ2-2
clone size: many

CDR3 DNA: TGTGCCAGCAGTACAGGACTAGCGGATTACAATGAGCAGTTCTTC
CDR3 protein: CASSTGLADYNEQFF
D gene: TRBD2
V gene: TRBV6-5
J gene: TRBJ2-1
clone size: NA

CDR3 DNA: TGTGCCAGTAACGGGCCAAACAATGAGCAGTTCTTC
CDR3 protein: CASNGPNNEQFF
D gene: NA
V gene: TRBV7-2
J gene: TRBJ2-1
clone size: many

CDR3 DNA: TGTGCCAGCAGTTTTGTGGCGGGAGGAACCTACAATGAGCAGTTCTTC
CDR3 protein: CASSFVAGGTYNEQFF
D gene: TRBD2
V gene: TRBV28
J gene: TRBJ2-1
clone size: many

CDR3 DNA: TGTGCCATCAGTGAGTCGGGCAATGAGCAGTTCTTC
CDR3 protein: CAISESGNEQFF
D gene: NA
V gene: TRBV10-3
J gene: TRBJ2-1
clone size: many

CDR3 DNA: TGTGCCAGCAGTCCCCCGGTCGGGAGACGGTACGAGCAGTACTTC
CDR3 protein: CASSPPVGRRYEQYF
D gene: NA
V gene: TRBV12-3/TRBV12-4
J gene: TRBJ2-7
clone size: NA

CDR3 DNA: TGTGCCAGCAGCTTAGCGCAAGTTACTGGTGAGCAGTTCTTC
CDR3 protein: CASSLAQVTGEQFF
D gene: NA
V gene: TRBV7-6
J gene: TRBJ2-1
clone size: many

CDR3 DNA: TGTGCCAGCAGTTACCGTCTGGGACTAGCGGCTTACGAGCAGTACTTC
CDR3 protein: CASSYRLGLAAYEQYF
D gene: TRBD2
V gene: TRBV6-5
J gene: TRBJ2-7
clone size: many

CDR3 DNA: TGTGACAGCAGTTCTACCACGGGGATCTACGAGCAGTACTTC
CDR3 protein: CDSSSTTGIYEQYF
D gene: NA
V gene: TRBV28
J gene: TRBJ2-7
clone size: few

CDR3 DNA: TGCAGTGCAATGACCGGGACAGGGGAAGAGACCCAGTACTTC
CDR3 protein: CSAMTGTGEETQYF
D gene: TRBD1
V gene: TRBV20-1
J gene: TRBJ2-5
clone size: NA

CDR3 DNA: TGTGCCAGCAGCTTAGATATGAGGAGACAGGGAGAATCTGGGGCCAACGTCCTGACTTTC
CDR3 protein: CASSLDMRRQGESGANVLTF
D gene: TRBD1
V gene: TRBV7-8
J gene: TRBJ2-6
clone size: many

CDR3 DNA: TGTGCCACGTCGGGGGCGGATTGGAATCAGCCCCAGCATTTT
CDR3 protein: CATSGADWNQPQHF
D gene: NA
V gene: TRBV6-2/TRBV6-3
J gene: TRBJ1-5
clone size: many

CDR3 DNA: TGTGCCAGCATGACTAACTATGAGCAGTTCTTC
CDR3 protein: CASMTNYEQFF
D gene: NA
V gene: TRBV6-2/TRBV6-3
J gene: TRBJ2-1
clone size: NA

CDR3 DNA: TGTGCCAGCAGTGTACCACACCCTAGCGGGGACTTAGGCGAGCAGTACTTC
CDR3 protein: CASSVPHPSGDLGEQYF
D gene: TRBD2
V gene: TRBV27
J gene: TRBJ2-7
clone size: NA

CDR3 DNA: TGTGCCAGCAGCCAGGACAGGTCCTCCACAGATACGCAGTATTTT
CDR3 protein: CASSQDRSSTDTQYF
D gene: TRBD1
V gene: TRBV28
J gene: TRBJ2-3
clone size: many

CDR3 DNA: TGTGCCAGCAGCTTAGAGGCGGGGGAGCTGTTTTTT
CDR3 protein: CASSLEAGELFF
D gene: NA
V gene: TRBV7-9
J gene: TRBJ2-2
clone size: few

CDR3 DNA: TGTGCCAGCAAATTTCTCCCGGAAGGCACTGAAGCTTTCTTT
CDR3 protein: CASKFLPEGTEAFF
D gene: NA
V gene: TRBV6-5
J gene: TRBJ1-1
clone size: many

CDR3 DNA: TGTGCCAGCAGTTTAGGCGGGTCCGGTGAGCAGTTCTTC
CDR3 protein: CASSLGGSGEQFF
D gene: NA
V gene: TRBV27
J gene: TRBJ2-1
clone size: NA

CDR3 DNA: TGTGCCAGCAGCTTAGGGCAGGGATACCTCCACTTC
CDR3 protein: CASSLGQGYLHF
D gene: NA
V gene: TRBV11-1
J gene: TRBJ2-7
clone size: many

CDR3 DNA: TGCGCCAGCAGCCAAGACGGGACTGGCGTTAACTACGAGCAGTACTTC
CDR3 protein: CASSQDGTGVNYEQYF
D gene: NA
V gene: TRBV4-3
J gene: TRBJ2-7
clone size: many

CDR3 DNA: TGTGCCAGCAGCTGGATAGCGGGAGACACAGATACGCAGTATTTT
CDR3 protein: CASSWIAGDTDTQYF
D gene: TRBD2
V gene: TRBV7-9
J gene: TRBJ2-3
clone size: many

CDR3 DNA: TGTGCCAGCGGAGGGGATTCCGGAAATGAGCAGTTCTTC
CDR3 protein: CASGGDSGNEQFF
D gene: NA
V gene: TRBV13
J gene: TRBJ2-1
clone size: many

CDR3 DNA: TGTGCCAGCAGCCAAGGCGCGAGCCCCGAAGCTTTCTTT
CDR3 protein: CASSQGASPEAFF
D gene: NA
V gene: TRBV14
J gene: TRBJ1-1
clone size: many

CDR3 DNA: TGTGCCAGCAGTTATCCTTTCGAGACCCAGTACTTC
CDR3 protein: CASSYPFETQYF
D gene: NA
V gene: TRBV6-2/TRBV6-3
J gene: TRBJ2-5
clone size: NA

CDR3 DNA: TGCAGTGCTAGAGAGCCCCCCACAGGGTCGAGCACCGGGGAGCTGTTTTTT
CDR3 protein: CSAREPPTGSSTGELFF
D gene: NA
V gene: TRBV20-1
J gene: TRBJ2-2
clone size: NA

CDR3 DNA: TGCGCCAGCAGCCAAGTATCCCTGAACACTGAAGCTTTCTTT
CDR3 protein: CASSQVSLNTEAFF
D gene: NA
V gene: TRBV4-1
J gene: TRBJ1-1
clone size: many

CDR3 DNA: TGTGCCAGCAGCTTACATGCGGCCCAAGAGACCCAGTACTTC
CDR3 protein: CASSLHAAQETQYF
D gene: NA
V gene: TRBV13
J gene: TRBJ2-5
clone size: many

CDR3 DNA: TGTGCCAGCAGCGCCGGACTAGCGGGAATTGGTGAGCAGTCCTTC
CDR3 protein: CASSAGLAGIGEQSF
D gene: TRBD2
V gene: TRBV5-6
J gene: TRBJ2-1
clone size: NA

CDR3 DNA: TGCAGTGCTAGGGGGACAGGGGTCTTCGATCAGCCCCAGCATTTT
CDR3 protein: CSARGTGVFDQPQHF
D gene: TRBD1
V gene: TRBV20-1
J gene: TRBJ1-5
clone size: many

CDR3 DNA: TGTGCCAGCAGCTTAGTAGGAGTCCCGGGAACAGGGGGTTCTGGGGCCAACGTCCTGACTTTC
CDR3 protein: CASSLVGVPGTGGSGANVLTF
D gene: TRBD1
V gene: TRBV7-9
J gene: TRBJ2-6
clone size: many

CDR3 DNA: TGTGCCAGCAGCGCGAGCTTAGCGACAACAGATACGCAGTATTTT
CDR3 protein: CASSASLATTDTQYF
D gene: NA
V gene: TRBV5-5
J gene: TRBJ2-3
clone size: many

CDR3 DNA: TGTGCCAGCAGACTAACTAGCACAGATACGCAGTATTTT
CDR3 protein: CASRLTSTDTQYF
D gene: NA
V gene: TRBV27
J gene: TRBJ2-3
clone size: few

CDR3 DNA: TGTGCCAGCAGCTACAACAGGGGCACCGGGGAGCTGTTTTTT
CDR3 protein: CASSYNRGTGELFF
D gene: TRBD1
V gene: TRBV7-6
J gene: TRBJ2-2
clone size: many

CDR3 DNA: TGCAGCGTTGTAGGGGGCTTATTCAATGAGCAGTTCTTC
CDR3 protein: CSVVGGLFNEQFF
D gene: TRBD1
V gene: TRBV29-1
J gene: TRBJ2-1
clone size: few

CDR3 DNA: TGCGCCAGCAGCTTCCCCCAGGGGGTGGGACATATGAACACTGAAGCTTTCTTT
CDR3 protein: CASSFPQGVGHMNTEAFF
D gene: TRBD1
V gene: TRBV4-1
J gene: TRBJ1-1
clone size: few

CDR3 DNA: TGTGCCTGTTTCGGACTAGCGGGATCCAAAGGGGCCTTCAATGAGCAGTCCTTC
CDR3 protein: CACFGLAGSKGAFNEQSF
D gene: TRBD2
V gene: TRBV30
J gene: TRBJ2-1
clone size: NA

CDR3 DNA: TGTGCCAGCAGCTTATTCGCCGGATTGTCCTACGAGCAGTACTTC
CDR3 protein: CASSLFAGLSYEQYF
D gene: NA
V gene: TRBV7-9
J gene: TRBJ2-7
clone size: many

CDR3 DNA: TGTGCCAGCAGCCAAGATTTCCTAGCCGAACTACAAAGCTCCTACAATGAGCAGTTCTTC
CDR3 protein: CASSQDFLAELQSSYNEQFF
D gene: NA
V gene: TRBV4-2
J gene: TRBJ2-1
clone size: many

CDR3 DNA: TGTGCCAGTGGACTAGCGGGAAGTCAAGATACGCAGTATTTT
CDR3 protein: CASGLAGSQDTQYF
D gene: TRBD2
V gene: TRBV6-5
J gene: TRBJ2-3
clone size: many

CDR3 DNA: TGTGCCACCTCCGCCGATCTGGGGGATCGGGGTTTGGAGCAGTTCTTC
CDR3 protein: CATSADLGDRGLEQFF
D gene: NA
V gene: TRBV24-1
J gene: TRBJ2-1
clone size: NA

CDR3 DNA: TGTGCCAGCAGCTTCGGTACTAGCGGGAGGGGATCGGAGCAGTACTTC
CDR3 protein: CASSFGTSGRGSEQYF
D gene: TRBD2
V gene: TRBV7-8
J gene: TRBJ2-7
clone size: many

CDR3 DNA: TGTGCCAGCAGCATAGTTCCGGGACACAATGAAAAACTGTTTTTT
CDR3 protein: CASSIVPGHNEKLFF
D gene: NA
V gene: TRBV7-6
J gene: TRBJ1-4
clone size: few

CDR3 DNA: TGTGCCAGCAGCCGGGGGGGGGGGGACGAGCAGTACTTC
CDR3 protein: CASSRGGGDEQYF
D gene: TRBD2
V gene: TRBV28
J gene: TRBJ2-7
clone size: few

CDR3 DNA: TGTGCCAGCAGTCCTCCCGCTAACTATGGCTACACCTTC
CDR3 protein: CASSPPANYGYTF
D gene: NA
V gene: TRBV28
J gene: TRBJ1-2
clone size: many

CDR3 DNA: TGCAGCGTACCCGAGGGGCTTTATGAGCAGTTCTTC
CDR3 protein: CSVPEGLYEQFF
D gene: NA
V gene: TRBV29-1
J gene: TRBJ2-1
clone size: few

CDR3 DNA: TGTGCCAGCAGTTACTTGGGACCGAGTTACGAGCAGTACTTC
CDR3 protein: CASSYLGPSYEQYF
D gene: NA
V gene: TRBV6-2/TRBV6-3
J gene: TRBJ2-7
clone size: many

CDR3 DNA: TGTGCCAGTAGTATAGTAGGAGGGTCTGAAGCTTTCTTT
CDR3 protein: CASSIVGGSEAFF
D gene: NA
V gene: TRBV19
J gene: TRBJ1-1
clone size: many

CDR3 DNA: TGCGCCAGCAGCTACCTAGGGGAGGGCCACGAGCAGTACTTC
CDR3 protein: CASSYLGEGHEQYF
D gene: TRBD2
V gene: TRBV5-1
J gene: TRBJ2-7
clone size: NA

CDR3 DNA: TGTGCCAGCAGTTTTTACCTACAGTCTGCTAATGAAAAACTGTTTTTT
CDR3 protein: CASSFYLQSANEKLFF
D gene: NA
V gene: TRBV28
J gene: TRBJ1-4
clone size: many